This paragraph covers one T cell receptor beta chain sequence. Its antigen remains unidentified. This entry belongs to a study of T cell responses to AZD1222 COVID-19 vaccine. Study at large: Whether given at about 4 or about 12 weeks, second doses were pooled. Study findings and constraints: Repertoire sampling was restricted to post-peak T cell response timepoints. Clonal diversity was possibly underestimated, and white British individuals and females predominated among donors. Per reports, nearly half of all spike-specific TCRs target regions that are unmutated in variants.

TCRdb keeps only in-frame clones here, not all; method: immunoSEQ multiplex PCR. Here the sample spans tens of thousands of clones, 89% being singletons. The CDR3 has 15 amino acids. The V gene lost 3 bases and the J gene lost 1 base, with 12 bases spanning the gap. Germline values: CDR1 KGHSH, CDR2 LQKENI. The sequence was obtained from an adult in good health. The gene calls are TRBV18 and TRBJ1-1; tentative D call: TRBD1 (5 bases). Material: peripheral blood, obtained on day 0 of AZD1222 vaccination. The CDR3 DNA follows: TGTGCCAGCTCACCGGGACCGACGGCGAACACTGAAGCTTTCTTT. It yields the protein CASSPGPTANTEAFF.